This T cell receptor beta chain comes out of a study of graft-versus-host responses after intestinal transplantation. The V gene lost 6 bases and the J gene lost 5 bases, with 17 bases spanning the gap. Germline loops: CDR1 SGHRS, CDR2 YFSETQ. The CDR3 is made up of 14 amino acids. The assay was immunoSEQ multiplex PCR, and TCRdb's table has in-frame clones only and misses some. Of about 18,000 clones listed, 38% were seen once; the top ten hold under 0.95%. The TCR sequence derives from a human patient who received an intestinal transplant. Sequences were derived from alloreactive CD4+ T cells from a mixed lymphocyte reaction culture, sampled before intestinal transplant. The subset: CFSE-low proliferating T cells sorted from roughly six-day pre-transplant mixed lymphocyte reaction (GvH or HvG direction). The chain carries TRBV5-1 and TRBJ2-5, with a weak D call TRBD1 (7 bases). CDR3 in amino acids: CASNHRGGWETQYF. The CDR3 nucleotides are TGCGCCAGCAACCACAGGGGAGGATGGGAGACCCAGTACTTC.